The 23 T cell receptor beta chains in this list originate from one sample, sequenced in a study of T cell responses to AZD1222 COVID-19 vaccine. Repertoires were generated with immunoSEQ multiplex PCR, while TCRdb's copy carries only in-frame clones and drops some. This table has around 180,000 clones, more than 80% appearing once. The input for sequencing was peripheral blood, taken on day 0 of AZD1222 vaccination. The source of these receptors is an adult in good health.

The V and J genes are TRBV5-4 and TRBJ2-5, with unresolved D. Germline CDR1 reads SGHNT; CDR2 reads YYREEE (reference sequence). CDR3 length: 15 amino acids. With 4 bases removed from V and 1 base from J, the gap between germline ends came to 14 bases. The CDR3 is CASSELLGPQETQYF. In DNA form, the CDR3 reads TGTGCCAGCAGCGAACTGTTGGGTCCCCAAGAGACCCAGTACTTC.

This rearrangement joins TRBV3-1 (or the pseudogene TRBV3-2) to TRBJ1-2, with TRBD1 matching over 11 bases. The V segment lost 1 base and the J segment 4 bases; nucleotides outside the gene matches: 2. The CDR3 is 15 amino acids. Per germline, CDR1 LGHDT and CDR2 YNNKEL (reference sequence). The CDR3 loop is CASSQGDRGFYGYTF. The CDR3 bases are TGTGCCAGCAGCCAAGGGGACAGGGGGTTCTATGGCTACACCTTC.

The J gene is TRBJ2-7, the V gene TRBV6-7, with 8 bases fitting TRBD1. TRBV6-7 is identified as an open reading frame with a role that is uncertain. The CDR3 length is 16 residues. V lost 3 bases, J lost 5 bases, and 12 bases stayed unmatched. The chain's CDR3 is CASSYRSRDRWHEQYV. As DNA, the CDR3 is TGTGCCAGCAGTTATAGGTCAAGGGACAGGTGGCACGAGCAGTACGTC.

The chain has TRBV11-2 and TRBJ2-3; 8 bases map to TRBD2. Losses at the gene ends were 2 bases for V and 4 bases for J; bases not matched to a gene: 8. The germline CDR1 and CDR2 sequences are SGHAT and FQNNGV. The CDR3 totals 16 residues. The CDR3 DNA follows: TGTGCCAGCAGCTTAACCACGACGGGGGGGCCAGATACGCAGTATTTT. This encodes CASSLTTTGGPDTQYF.

The chain combines TRBV7-3 with TRBJ1-5, with TRBD1 matching 10 bases. In germline, CDR1 is SGHTA, CDR2 FQGTGA. The CDR3 is 14 residues long. J gave up 7 bases and V 4 bases, and 4 bases lay outside the gene matches. CDR3 amino acids: CASSSGTGAQPQHF. The CDR3 DNA reads as TGTGCCAGCAGCTCCGGGACAGGGGCCCAGCCCCAGCATTTT.

The chain carries TRBV2 and TRBJ1-2; the D is unclear. Trimming removed 3 bases at V and 6 bases at J, with 20 bases between. Germline V gene sequence: CDR1 SNHLY, CDR2 FYNNEI. The length of the CDR3 is 16 residues. The CDR3 sequence is CASSELGEHKLNGYTF. CDR3 sequence (DNA): TGTGCCAGCAGTGAGTTGGGAGAGCACAAGTTGAATGGCTACACCTTC.

The rearrangement links TRBV5-3 to TRBJ2-3; D is perhaps TRBD2 (6 bases). TRBV5-3 is an open reading frame, and its role is uncertain. With 1 base removed from V and 3 bases from J, the gap between germline ends came to 21 bases. The CDR3 extends over 18 amino acids. Here the CDR3 reads CARSLMGGRVCWTDTQYF. The CDR3 DNA sequence: TGTGCCAGAAGCTTGATGGGGGGACGCGTGTGTTGGACAGATACGCAGTATTTT.

The rearrangement links TRBV12-3 or TRBV12-4 to TRBJ2-2; no firm D call. CDR3 length: 13 amino acids. Between the trimmed V and J ends, which lost 5 bases and 5 bases, there was a span of 9 bases. Written as DNA, the CDR3 is TGTGCCAGCAGTCCACCACGGACCGGGGAGCTGTTTTTT. Encoded protein: CASSPPRTGELFF.

The chain recombines TRBV9 with TRBJ2-1; 14 nucleotides line up with TRBD2. Germline V gene lookup returns CDR1 SGDLS and CDR2 YYNGEE. CDR3 length: 18 residues. V gave up 2 bases and J gave up 5 bases; unmatched junction bases: 9. The CDR3 DNA reads TGTGCCAGCAGCGTCCCAAAACGACTAGCGGGGGGGCACAATGAGCAGTTCTTC. Residues: CASSVPKRLAGGHNEQFF.

This clone came up once. This chain links TRBV4-1 with TRBJ2-7; tentative D call: TRBD1 (6 bases). Germline CDR1 and CDR2: MGHRA and YSYEKL. V lost 1 base and J lost 2, with 12 bases in between. This CDR3 is 15 amino acids long. The CDR3 reads CASSQVDGQTYEQYV. The CDR3 nucleotides are TGCGCCAGCAGCCAAGTTGACGGACAGACCTACGAGCAGTACGTC.

This rearrangement joins TRBV5-1 to TRBJ2-3, with 9 bases lining up with TRBD2. This CDR3 spans 16 amino acids. V lost 0 bases, J lost 4 bases, and 6 bases stayed unmatched. The germline V gene has CDR1 SGHRS and CDR2 YFSETQ. As DNA, the CDR3 is TGCGCCAGCAGCTTGGCCGCGGGGGGGCTGGCAGATACGCAGTATTTT. Protein: CASSLAAGGLADTQYF.

The chain recombines TRBV19 with TRBJ2-7; 10 bases agree with TRBD1. Trimming took 6 bases from V and 6 from J; bases not matched to a gene: 5. The CDR3 covers 13 residues. Per germline, CDR1 LNHDA and CDR2 SQIVND (reference sequence). The CDR3 coding sequence is TGTGCCAGTAGCCCGACAGGGGGCAGCGAGCAGTACGTC. Amino acids: CASSPTGGSEQYV.

The genes are TRBV7-9 and TRBJ2-7; the D gene is possibly TRBD1 (6 bases). In germline, CDR1 is SEHNR, CDR2 FQNEAQ (reference sequence). Trimming shortened V by 1 base and J by 6 bases, and 10 bases separated the two germline ends. The CDR3 runs to 13 residues. The CDR3 region is CASSLESRGEQYF. The CDR3 DNA is TGTGCCAGCAGCTTAGAAAGCAGGGGCGAGCAGTACTTC.

The chain uses TRBV6-2 or TRBV6-3 and TRBJ1-2, with D unclear. Germline V gene data show CDR1 as MNHEY and CDR2 as SVGEGT. The CDR3 is 16 amino acids. With 4 bases removed from V and 1 base from J, the gap between germline ends came to 16 bases. The CDR3 coding sequence is TGTGCCAGCAGTTTACCCCCACCTTCGATTAACTATGGCTACACCTTC. Encoded protein: CASSLPPPSINYGYTF.

The chain carries TRBV5-1 and TRBJ1-4; D is unresolved. The V and J ends lost 2 bases and 8 bases respectively, with 16 bases between them. The CDR3 is 15 residues long. CDR1 SGHRS and CDR2 YFSETQ come from the germline V gene. The CDR3 region is CASSFHGPSQEKLFF. The CDR3 DNA reads TGCGCCAGCAGCTTCCACGGACCCAGTCAGGAAAAACTGTTTTTT.

The chain uses TRBV19 and TRBJ2-7; 7 bases agree with TRBD1. This CDR3 comprises 15 residues. The germline CDR1 and CDR2 sequences are LNHDA and SQIVND (reference sequence). J gave up 0 bases and V 8 bases, and 10 bases lay outside the gene matches. For the CDR3, the DNA is TGTGCCAGTGCCCCAGGGGGATCGAGCTCCTACGAGCAGTACTTC. Residues: CASAPGGSSSYEQYF.

The genes are TRBV18 and TRBJ2-3, with TRBD2 identical over 11 bases. Germline V gene lookup returns CDR1 KGHSH and CDR2 LQKENI. This CDR3 has 15 amino acids. V trimming: 0 bases; J trimming: 5 bases; junction bases outside the gene matches: 1. The CDR3 sequence: CASSPPGTSGDTQYF. CDR3 coding DNA: TGTGCCAGCTCACCACCCGGGACTAGCGGAGATACGCAGTATTTT.

The chain combines TRBV7-6 with TRBJ2-1, with 7 bases matching TRBD2. V gave up 1 base and J gave up 1 base; unmatched junction bases: 4. The germline V gene encodes CDR1 SGHVS and CDR2 FNYEAQ. CDR3 size: 16 residues. The CDR3 loop reads CASSLGGGRSYNEQFF. The CDR3 nucleotides read TGTGCCAGCAGCTTAGGCGGGGGACGTTCCTACAATGAGCAGTTCTTC. Complete variable domain (other parts from reference TRBV7-6 and TRBJ2-1): GAGVSQSPRYKVTKRGQDVALRCDPISGHVSLYWYRQALGQGPEFLTYFNYEAQQDKSGLPNDRFSAERPEGSISTLTIQRTEQRDSAMYRCASSLGGGRSYNEQFFGPGTRLTVL.

The rearrangement uses TRBV13 and TRBJ2-7; TRBD1 matches 8 bases. Trimming took 4 bases from V and 0 from J; bases not matched to a gene: 5. The CDR3 length is 15 residues. Germline V gives CDR1 PRHDT, CDR2 FYEKMQ (reference sequence). The CDR3 loop reads CASSSRDRSSYEQYV. CDR3 nucleotides: TGTGCCAGCAGCTCCCGGGACAGGAGCTCCTACGAGCAGTACGTC.

J is TRBJ2-3 and V is TRBV5-4; TRBD2 matches at 10 bases. Germline CDR1 is SGHNT and CDR2 is YYREEE (reference sequence). This CDR3 comprises 18 residues. With V trimmed by 5 bases and J by 0 bases, 12 bases remained unmatched. The CDR3 coding sequence is TGTGCCAGCAGGCGGGGGCTAGCGGGGGTTCCTAGCACAGATACGCAGTATTTT. Its protein is CASRRGLAGVPSTDTQYF.

J is TRBJ2-5 and V is TRBV5-4, with 11 bases that match TRBD1. The V and J ends lost 4 bases and 5 bases, in that order; junction bases with no gene match: 16. The CDR3 is made up of 18 amino acids. The germline gives CDR1 SGHNT, CDR2 YYREEE (reference sequence). Written as DNA, the CDR3 is TGTGCCAGCAGCCCGGAAGCTCCCGGACAGGGGGCGGTTGAGACCCAGTACTTC. Amino acid sequence: CASSPEAPGQGAVETQYF.

In DNA, the CDR3 is TGTGCCAGCAGCACGGGGCGGAGCTCACCCCTCCACTTT. It is translated as CASSTGRSSPLHF. V usage is TRBV21-1 and J usage is TRBJ1-6. TRBV21-1 is a pseudogene. This CDR3 has 13 amino acids.

J is TRBJ2-7 and V is TRBV27; 11 bases map to TRBD1. V lost 2 bases to trimming and J lost 3 bases; unmatched junction nucleotides: 12. CDR3 size: 18 residues. Germline CDR1 reads MNHEY; CDR2 reads SMNVEV (reference sequence). The CDR3 DNA reads as TGTGCCAGCAGTTTACGACCCGGGACAGGGGGATCCGGCTACGAGCAGTACTTC. Encoded protein: CASSLRPGTGGSGYEQYF.